Listed below are T cell receptor beta chains from one sample, sequenced in a study of CXCR3-negative and CXCR3-positive naive CD8 T cells. Following a re-call of the 5' RACE reads, TCRdb has one entry per CDR3 protein and lacks DNA. In total, the table holds 100,000 to 150,000 distinct CDR3 sequences. Sequenced input: naive CXCR3- CD8+ T cells from blood. The receptors originated from a human donor in good health. Some clones in this sample may be carry-over from other donors' samples. Each CDR3 is given with its conserved first and last residue.

v_gene	j_gene	CDR3aa
TRBV14	TRBJ2-3	CASSQAVYSTDTQYF
TRBV27	TRBJ2-7	CASSFAASYEQYF
TRBV5-1	TRBJ2-7	CASRGLAGGTHEQYF
TRBV7-2	TRBJ2-3	CASSPGQGADTQYF
TRBV28	TRBJ1-5	CANAGGGQPQHF
TRBV20-1	TRBJ1-4	CSAYITGGITNEKLFF
TRBV27	TRBJ1-1	CASSFSRGTEAFF
TRBV25-1	TRBJ2-5	CASTERTGGRETQYF
TRBV3-1	TRBJ2-2	CASSQDGTSGIYTGELFF
TRBV6-1	TRBJ2-1	CASSELAGGSLNEQFF
TRBV12-3/TRBV12-4	TRBJ1-4	CASSSGTADDEKLFF
TRBV7-8	TRBJ1-5	CASSEGQAYQPQHF
TRBV6-2/TRBV6-3	TRBJ2-1	CASSYSTEGNEQFF
TRBV20-1	TRBJ1-2	CSARDLDFALGGYTF
TRBV15	TRBJ1-5	CATQDTTNQPQHF
TRBV27	TRBJ2-5	CASSLGTGEVGQETQYF
TRBV28	TRBJ2-1	CASSLPSLGNEQFF
TRBV7-9	TRBJ2-7	CASSFIPSSGEQYF
TRBV4-3	TRBJ2-3	CASSPWTGSTDTQYF
TRBV3-1	TRBJ2-3	CASSGQTGANTDTQYF
TRBV12-3/TRBV12-4	TRBJ2-3	CASTPLGGAGATDTQYF
TRBV19	TRBJ1-1	CASSIRVGVTEAFF
TRBV12-3/TRBV12-4	TRBJ1-4	CASSPTPQGTGKLFF
TRBV9	TRBJ2-7	CASSGEGRPAYEQYF
TRBV20-1	TRBJ2-2	CSARGTENTGELFF
TRBV29-1	TRBJ2-1	CSVGWQGTYNEQFF
TRBV12-3/TRBV12-4	TRBJ2-7	CASREGGYEQYF
TRBV29-1	TRBJ2-1	CSVYRGDNEQFF
TRBV28	TRBJ1-2	CASSPRGGDYGYTF
TRBV30	TRBJ2-7	CAWGAGYEQYF
TRBV7-9	TRBJ2-3	CASSPRTGSTDTQYF
TRBV11-3	TRBJ2-1	CASSPHGLLSHEQFF
TRBV28	TRBJ2-7	CASSPVSGTPYEQYF
TRBV29-1	TRBJ2-7	CSVGTGGNEQYF
TRBV10-3	TRBJ2-3	CAISEPTPGGTRTDTQYF
TRBV27	TRBJ2-2	CASSFYPGRGSGELFF